Listed below are T cell receptor beta chains from one sample, sequenced in a study of T cell repertoires in cytomegalovirus infection. TCRdb re-analysed the reads in MiXCR, keeping a single row per CDR3 protein. The sample includes about 300,000 distinct CDR3 sequences, about 26% seen only once; the top ten take around 13%. Sequenced input: PBMCs. All receptors derive from a human donor in good health (CMV status not recorded). Some clones in this sample may be carry-over from other donors' samples. CDR3s include the opening cysteine and the closing phenylalanine or tryptophan. Each record gives: clone size, V gene, D gene, J gene, CDR3 DNA, CDR3 protein. The D gene is left open where the match is weak. Expanded clones get a size class; other rows say once, few or many, or leave the size out.

-	TRBV5-4	-	TRBJ2-3	TGTGCCAGCAGCTCCGGGACACCCAGCACAGATACGCAGTATTTT	CASSSGTPSTDTQYF
few	TRBV5-5	TRBD2	TRBJ2-3	TGTGCCAGCAGCTTACTAGCGGGGGGGACCAAGGATACGCAGTATTTT	CASSLLAGGTKDTQYF
-	TRBV2	-	TRBJ1-1	TGTGCCAGCAGTGAATTAGGGGAGGGGACTGAAGCTTTCTTT	CASSELGEGTEAFF
many	TRBV28	-	TRBJ2-2	TGTGCCAGCAGTGTAACCGAGGTCAGGAGCGGGGAGCTGTTTTTT	CASSVTEVRSGELFF
few	TRBV6-2/TRBV6-3	-	TRBJ2-7	TGTGCCAGCAGCCGACACGGGAGCGCCTACGAGCAGTACTTC	CASSRHGSAYEQYF
many	TRBV7-2	TRBD2	TRBJ2-5	TGTGCCAGCAGCTTACGGCGGGGGGGACAAGAGACCCAGTACTTC	CASSLRRGGQETQYF
-	TRBV7-2	-	TRBJ2-5	TGTGCCAGCAGCGTGGACTCAAACCCTCAAGAGACCCAGTACTTC	CASSVDSNPQETQYF
-	TRBV5-1	TRBD1	TRBJ1-5	TGCGCCAGCAGCGAGACAGGGGGAATCAGTCAGCCCCAGCATTTT	CASSETGGISQPQHF
-	TRBV5-1	TRBD2	TRBJ2-1	TGCGCCAGCAGCCCGGTGGCGGGGGGCGGTGGGCATGAGCAGTTCTTC	CASSPVAGGGGHEQFF
-	TRBV28	TRBD1	TRBJ1-2	TGTGCCAGCACAGCAGGGACAGGGGCGGATGGCTACACCTTC	CASTAGTGADGYTF
many	TRBV7-2	TRBD2	TRBJ2-7	TGTGCCAGCAGCTTCCGGGGGGTCCAGAGCGAGCAGTACTTC	CASSFRGVQSEQYF
-	TRBV11-2	TRBD2	TRBJ2-5	TGTGCCAGCAGCTTCCCTACTAGCGGGGGGTACCAAGAGACCCAGTACTTC	CASSFPTSGGYQETQYF
-	TRBV7-2	-	TRBJ1-4	TGTGCCAGCAGCTTAGTATCCGGTGGAGACGAAAAACTGTTTTTT	CASSLVSGGDEKLFF
-	TRBV7-9	-	TRBJ2-1	TGTGCCAGCAGCCGATGGGGGTTCAATGAGCAGTTCTTC	CASSRWGFNEQFF
-	TRBV7-2	-	TRBJ2-3	TGTGCCAGCAGCCCACTAAGACAGATACAAATCGTGCAGTATTTT	CASSPLRQIQIVQYF
few	TRBV10-2	-	TRBJ2-5	TGCGCCAGCATGAGATCGGCGTACCAAGAGACCCAGTACTTC	CASMRSAYQETQYF
many	TRBV10-3	-	TRBJ1-3	TGTGCCATCAGTGACCCGCGGAGGCGGCCACGGGAAGGAAACACCATATATTTT	CAISDPRRRPREGNTIYF
few	TRBV20-1	TRBD2	TRBJ2-1	TGCAGTGCTCTGTCTAGCGGGAGGCCCAACAATGAGCAGTTCTTC	CSALSSGRPNNEQFF
-	TRBV6-2/TRBV6-3	-	TRBJ2-3	TGTGCCAGCAGGTGGGAAGATACGCAGTATTTT	CASRWEDTQYF
-	TRBV28	-	TRBJ2-3	TGTGCCAGTCGACCGACCACCCTTCGCACAGATACGCAGTATTTT	CASRPTTLRTDTQYF
few	TRBV12-3/TRBV12-4	-	TRBJ1-5	TGTGCCAGCAGTTCCATCGACAGACGGGCGCCCCAGCATTTT	CASSSIDRRAPQHF
few	TRBV6-2/TRBV6-3	TRBD1	TRBJ1-1	TGTGCCAGCAGTTACGAACCAGGGGGCATAGCGGACACTGAAGCTTTCTTT	CASSYEPGGIADTEAFF
-	TRBV19	TRBD1	TRBJ2-2	TGTGCCAGTAGTAAAAACAGGGGAAGCACCGGGGAGCTGTTTTTT	CASSKNRGSTGELFF
few	TRBV11-2	-	TRBJ1-4	TGTGCCAGCAGCTTAGATGCCGGAACTGAAAAACTGTTTTTT	CASSLDAGTEKLFF
many	TRBV7-2	-	TRBJ2-3	TGTGCCAGCAGCTTAGCCTACAGGATAACAGATACGCAGTATTTT	CASSLAYRITDTQYF
many	TRBV7-3	-	TRBJ2-7	TGTGCCAGCAGCTTAACGGGGCACCCCTCTTCCGAGCAGTACTTC	CASSLTGHPSSEQYF
-	TRBV29-1	-	TRBJ1-4	TGCAGCGCCGAACAAGGGGGTAATGAAAAACTGTTTTTT	CSAEQGGNEKLFF
few	TRBV29-1	TRBD1	TRBJ1-2	TGCAGCGTTGCTACAGGGGCCAACTATGGCTACACCTTC	CSVATGANYGYTF
few	TRBV6-1	-	TRBJ1-4	TGTGCCAGCAGTCACCACAGGGACAAAAGTGAAAAACTGTTTTTT	CASSHHRDKSEKLFF
-	TRBV12-3/TRBV12-4	TRBD1	TRBJ1-5	TGTGCCAGCAGCCGACCGGACAGGGGTAATCAGCCCCAGCATTTT	CASSRPDRGNQPQHF
-	TRBV6-6	-	TRBJ2-6	TGTGCCAGCAGTTACCAGGCCCCGATGGCCTCTGGGGCCAACGTCCTGACTTTC	CASSYQAPMASGANVLTF
many	TRBV7-3	-	TRBJ1-2	TGTGCCAGCAGCTTAAACCCGATACAGACAAGCACGGATGGCTACACCTTC	CASSLNPIQTSTDGYTF
many	TRBV7-2	-	TRBJ2-4	TGTGCCAGCAGCCCCGGACAGCTAAACATTCAGTACTTC	CASSPGQLNIQYF
-	TRBV28	-	TRBJ1-2	TGTGCCAGCAGTCCCCCCGGGAAATCCTATGGCTACACCTTC	CASSPPGKSYGYTF
-	TRBV4-1	-	TRBJ2-5	TGCGCCAGCAGCGCCCTACCCCAGGAGACCCAGTACTTC	CASSALPQETQYF
-	TRBV6-5	-	TRBJ2-3	TGTGCCAGCAGGCCCCACTTACCGGAGCTGCTGGATACGCAGTATTTT	CASRPHLPELLDTQYF
-	TRBV30	-	TRBJ1-2	TGTGCCTGGAGTGGACGTCCGGACCTACTGGGCTACACCTTC	CAWSGRPDLLGYTF
-	TRBV7-8	-	TRBJ1-1	TGTGCCAGCAGCTTAAAGGTGAACACTGAAGCTTTCTTT	CASSLKVNTEAFF
-	TRBV20-1	-	TRBJ2-7	TGCAGCGGGGGAAGATCCTACGAGCAGTACTTC	CSGGRSYEQYF
few	TRBV5-1	TRBD1	TRBJ2-1	TGCGCCAGCAGCGGGACAGGGAGCTCCTACAATGAGCAGTTCTTC	CASSGTGSSYNEQFF
few	TRBV5-1	TRBD1	TRBJ1-3	TGCGCCAGCAGCTTCGCTGGGACAGGATCTGGAAACACCATATATTTT	CASSFAGTGSGNTIYF
-	TRBV20-1	-	TRBJ2-2	TGCAGTGCTAGAGATCTCGCGGGACCGAACACCGGGGAGCTGTTTTTT	CSARDLAGPNTGELFF
many	TRBV7-2	-	TRBJ2-3	TGTGCCAGCAGCTCTGTAGCGGTTGGGACAGATACGCAGTATTTT	CASSSVAVGTDTQYF
few	TRBV6-2/TRBV6-3	-	TRBJ2-1	TGTGCCAGCACCGAGGGGGGGGGAGCCTACAATGAGCAGTTCTTC	CASTEGGGAYNEQFF
many	TRBV7-2	TRBD2	TRBJ2-1	TGTGCCAGCAGCTTATTCGGGAGGGCCCTCTACAATGAGCAGTTCTTC	CASSLFGRALYNEQFF
many	TRBV7-2	-	TRBJ1-3	TGTGCCAGCAGCCCCGTTCGATATGGAAACACCATATATTTT	CASSPVRYGNTIYF
many	TRBV7-8	-	TRBJ2-1	TGTGCCAGCAGCTTAGCGACGGGCCGGGATGAGCAGTTCTTC	CASSLATGRDEQFF
-	TRBV7-3	-	TRBJ2-7	TGTGCCAGCAGCTTAGACCCCGCGGAGCAGTACTTC	CASSLDPAEQYF
-	TRBV30	TRBD1	TRBJ1-1	TGTGCCTGGAGTCAGGGGGCTGGGTCTGAAGCTTTCTTT	CAWSQGAGSEAFF